This TCR beta chain emerged from a study of cytomegalovirus exposure and HLA in healthy donors. Study observations and caveats: Testing in vitro showed three CMV-associated chains specific for CMV antigens.

PCR employed 60 Vbeta and 13 Jbeta primers. Libraries were prepared by immunoSEQ multiplex PCR; TCRdb keeps only in-frame clonotypes and omits some of them. The sample shows some 180,000 clones, approximately 80% of them seen only once. The CDR3 is made up of 17 amino acids. V lost 5 bases to trimming and J lost 0 bases; unmatched junction nucleotides: 6. Germline-derived CDR1 and CDR2 are SEHNR and FQNEAQ (reference sequence). This clone was counted a single time. The antigen is unknown. These donors counted as nominally healthy when sampled, but unrecorded immune exposures were likely. This chain joins TRBV7-9 and TRBJ2-2, with 10 nucleotides matching TRBD2. The clonotype originates from a girl under 18 in good health and CMV-seropositive. Sequenced: PBMCs. CDR3 residues: CASSGTSESANTGELFF. CDR3 bases: TGTGCCAGCAGCGGGACTAGCGAGTCCGCGAACACCGGGGAGCTGTTTTTT.